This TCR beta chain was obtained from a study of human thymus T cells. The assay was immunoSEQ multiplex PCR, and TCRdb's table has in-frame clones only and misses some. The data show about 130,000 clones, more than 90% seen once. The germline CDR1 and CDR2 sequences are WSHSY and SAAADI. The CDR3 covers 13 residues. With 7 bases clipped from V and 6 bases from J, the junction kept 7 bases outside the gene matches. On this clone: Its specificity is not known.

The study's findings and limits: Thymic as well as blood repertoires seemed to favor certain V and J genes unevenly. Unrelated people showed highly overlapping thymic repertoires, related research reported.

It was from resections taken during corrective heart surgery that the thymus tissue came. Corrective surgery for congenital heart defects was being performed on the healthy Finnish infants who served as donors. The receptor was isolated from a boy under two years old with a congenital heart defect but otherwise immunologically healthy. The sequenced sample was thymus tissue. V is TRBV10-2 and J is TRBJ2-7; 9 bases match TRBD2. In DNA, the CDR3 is TGCGCCAGCAACGGCGGGGGGGCCAGCGAGCAGTACTTC. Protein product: CASNGGGASEQYF.